This is a list of T cell receptor beta chains from one sample in a study of CD8+CD57+ T cells in acquired aplastic anemia. One entry per CDR3 protein, called by TCRdb with MiXCR from the reads. The sample has about half a million distinct CDR3 sequences; under 40% are singletons. Sequencing was carried out using sorted CD4+, CD8+, or CD8+CD57+ T cells (not recorded which) from PBMCs. The receptor source for this set is a human donor with aplastic anemia. Both conserved end residues are part of each CDR3. The D gene is left open where the match is weak. Size values are once, few and many counts, or a class for expanded clones, and some rows have none.

clone size	D gene	V gene	J gene	CDR3 DNA	CDR3 protein
few	NA	TRBV7-9	TRBJ1-1	TGTGCCAGCAGTGATTCAGGGGTCGACACTGAAGCTTTCTTT	CASSDSGVDTEAFF
NA	NA	TRBV4-3	TRBJ2-6	TGCGCCAGCAGCCAAGATCGGGCCTCTGGGGCCAACGTCCTGACTTTC	CASSQDRASGANVLTF
many	NA	TRBV19	TRBJ1-2	TGTGCCAGTAGGGCCGATGGGAAAGTGGGCTACACCTTC	CASRADGKVGYTF
NA	TRBD1	TRBV12-3/TRBV12-4	TRBJ2-5	TGTGCCAGCTCCCTAACAGGGGGCGTAATGGGAGAGCAGTACTTC	CASSLTGGVMGEQYF
NA	NA	TRBV2	TRBJ1-1	TGTGCCAGCACTGATTTATCAGCTTTCTTT	CASTDLSAFF
many	NA	TRBV24-1	TRBJ1-2	TGTGCCACCAGTCAGACGGGAAGTGAGTATGGCTACACCTTC	CATSQTGSEYGYTF
NA	TRBD1	TRBV19	TRBJ1-2	TGTGCCAGTAGTATGACAGGGGGTGCTAACTATGGCTACACCTTC	CASSMTGGANYGYTF
once	NA	TRBV19	TRBJ2-7	TGTGCCAGTAGTATGAATTCGCGCCAGGAGCAGTACTTC	CASSMNSRQEQYF
NA	NA	TRBV25-1	TRBJ1-1	TGTGCCAGCAGTTACTCGCCGGTAGGGGCCGGCTTGAAAGCTTTCTTT	CASSYSPVGAGLKAFF
many	NA	TRBV5-1	TRBJ1-5	TGCGCCAGCAGCTTGGAGGCGGGATATAGCAATCAGCCCCAGCATTTT	CASSLEAGYSNQPQHF
once	NA	TRBV15	TRBJ2-7	TGTGCCACCAGCAGATCTGCGGGACCCCGAGAGAACGAGCAGTACTTC	CATSRSAGPRENEQYF
NA	NA	TRBV12-3/TRBV12-4	TRBJ2-1	TGTGCCAGCGTCGGAGTTGCGGGAAATGAGCAGTTCTTC	CASVGVAGNEQFF
NA	NA	TRBV20-1	TRBJ1-4	TGCAGTGCTAGAGACCCTTCAACTAATGAAAAACTGTTTTTT	CSARDPSTNEKLFF
NA	TRBD2	TRBV5-1	TRBJ2-3	TGCGCCAGCAGCTTGGGGACTAGCGGAATCACAGATACGCAGTATTTT	CASSLGTSGITDTQYF
many	NA	TRBV7-7	TRBJ2-1	TGTGCTAGCAGCTTAGAGTCAGGGAGAGACAATGAGCAGTTCTTC	CASSLESGRDNEQFF
NA	NA	TRBV9	TRBJ2-3	TGTGCCAGCAGCGTGGGGGGCGCAGATACGCAGTATTTT	CASSVGGADTQYF
NA	TRBD2	TRBV11-1	TRBJ2-3	TGTGCCAGCAGCTCCGGGACTAGCGGGAGTCTGACAGATACGCAGTATTTT	CASSSGTSGSLTDTQYF
NA	TRBD1	TRBV28	TRBJ1-2	TGTGCCAGCAGTGCCTCGGGACAGGGGGCGCGACATTACGGCTACACCTTC	CASSASGQGARHYGYTF
NA	TRBD1	TRBV7-2	TRBJ1-1	TGTGCCAGCAGCTCCTACAGGGGAAGGGGGGCGGCTTTCTTT	CASSSYRGRGAAFF
NA	NA	TRBV5-1	TRBJ2-5	TGCGCCAGCAACCAGGACACCCAAGAGACCCAGTACTTC	CASNQDTQETQYF
NA	TRBD1	TRBV5-5	TRBJ1-5	TGTGCCAGCAGCTTGGCTGGAGGGACAGGTGTCCAGCCCCAGCATTTT	CASSLAGGTGVQPQHF
NA	TRBD1	TRBV7-3	TRBJ2-7	TGTGCCAGCAGCGGGACAGTAAGCGAGCAGTACTTC	CASSGTVSEQYF
many	NA	TRBV2	TRBJ2-5	TGTGCCAGCGGGGACGAAGAGACCCAGTACTTC	CASGDEETQYF
NA	TRBD1	TRBV5-4	TRBJ1-1	TGTGCCAGCAGCTCCGGGACAGGGACGACTGAAGCTTTCTTT	CASSSGTGTTEAFF
NA	NA	TRBV19	TRBJ2-6	TGTGCCAGTAGTACCCCAACCCTTATGGGGAGGATCTCTGGGGCCAACGTCCTGACTTTC	CASSTPTLMGRISGANVLTF
NA	TRBD1	TRBV24-1	TRBJ1-2	TGTGCCAGCTCACCTGACAGGGGGACCTGGGGCTACACCTTC	CASSPDRGTWGYTF
many	NA	TRBV6-1	TRBJ2-7	TGTGCCAGCAGGGAACAGGGCCGGAACGAGCAGTACTTC	CASREQGRNEQYF
many	NA	TRBV24-1	TRBJ2-3	TGTGCCACCAGTGATTCCGAAGACTTTACAGATACGCAGTATTTT	CATSDSEDFTDTQYF
NA	NA	TRBV6-1	TRBJ2-7	TGTGCCAGCAGTGTGGGCGGCAAAGCCTACGAGCAGTACTTC	CASSVGGKAYEQYF
many	NA	TRBV19	TRBJ1-2	TGTGCCAGTAGTGCCCTTAGTAAGGGGTCCTATGGCTACACCTTC	CASSALSKGSYGYTF
few	NA	TRBV30	TRBJ1-3	TGTGCCTGGAGTGTAAAGGGGGGCGTAAACACCATATATTTT	CAWSVKGGVNTIYF
NA	TRBD1	TRBV24-1	TRBJ1-5	TGTGCCACCAGTGACGATAGGGCAGGACAGGGGGTTTGGCCCCAGCATTTT	CATSDDRAGQGVWPQHF
many	NA	TRBV20-1	TRBJ1-5	TGCAGTGCTAGCTACCTTCCTCAGGGACGGAATCAGCCCCAGCATTTT	CSASYLPQGRNQPQHF
few	NA	TRBV20-1	TRBJ2-5	TGCAGTGCTAGGGGAACTAGTCTCCGGGAGACCCAGTACTTC	CSARGTSLRETQYF
few	TRBD1	TRBV5-1	TRBJ1-1	TGCGCCAGCAGCTGGACAGGGGCCACGTTTGAGAACACTGAAGCTTTCTTT	CASSWTGATFENTEAFF
many	NA	TRBV2	TRBJ1-3	TGTGCCTGGACTGGACCGAACTCTGGAAACACCATATATTTT	CAWTGPNSGNTIYF
NA	TRBD2	TRBV20-1	TRBJ2-3	TGCAGTGCTGCCGGGACTAGCGGGGCGGGAGATACGCAGTATTTT	CSAAGTSGAGDTQYF
NA	NA	TRBV9	TRBJ1-1	TGTGCCAGCAGCGGACCCGGCCAACCTTTCTTT	CASSGPGQPFF
once	NA	TRBV2	TRBJ1-5	TGTGCCAGCAGTACAAGGGCGAGCAATCAGCCCCAGCATTTT	CASSTRASNQPQHF
few	NA	TRBV7-2	TRBJ2-7	TGTGCCAGCAGTACATCACCGGGTCCCCTCTACGAGCAGTACTTC	CASSTSPGPLYEQYF
many	NA	TRBV6-1	TRBJ2-5	TGTGCCAGCAGGCGGGCGGACTTCCAAGAGACCCAGTACTTC	CASRRADFQETQYF
NA	TRBD2	TRBV19	TRBJ2-7	TGTGCCAGCAGCCTAACGAGCGGGGGGACGGACGAGCAGTACTTC	CASSLTSGGTDEQYF
NA	NA	TRBV5-1	TRBJ1-5	TGCGCCAGCAGCCCCCCGGGACCCCCCCAGAAGAACGGTCAGCCCCAGCATTTT	CASSPPGPPQKNGQPQHF
many	NA	TRBV7-2	TRBJ1-5	TGTGCCAGCAGCTTAGAGGGGTCTTATAGCAATCAGCCCCAGCATTTT	CASSLEGSYSNQPQHF
few	NA	TRBV4-3	TRBJ2-7	TGCGCCAGCAGCCAAGACCAGAACTACGAGCAGTACTTC	CASSQDQNYEQYF
few	TRBD1	TRBV25-1	TRBJ1-2	TGTGCCAGCAGTGAATCCGGACAGGGTGGCGTTTTATATGGCTACACCTTC	CASSESGQGGVLYGYTF